A selection of T cell receptor beta chains follows, all from one sample in a study of blood T cell repertoires in COVID-19. The protocol was immunoSEQ multiplex PCR, while the TCRdb copy is restricted to in-frame clones and leaves out a portion. Of some 700,000 clones in the sample, 85% to 90% were seen once. Sequencing was carried out using peripheral blood. These receptors all come from a woman aged 18-35 years with acute or convalescent COVID-19. The CDR3 runs from the conserved cysteine through the conserved F or W. The D gene is left open where the match is weak. Not all rows give a size; the values are once, few, many and, for expanded clones, a class.

CDR3aa | CDR3nt | j_gene | abundance | v_gene | d_gene
CASSPDSNYGYTF | TGTGCCAGCAGCCCCGACAGTAACTATGGCTACACCTTC | TRBJ1-2 | - | TRBV9 | -
CASSVYRGGPNTQYF | TGTGCCAGCAGCGTATATAGGGGGGGGCCAAATACGCAGTATTTT | TRBJ2-3 | - | TRBV9 | -
CASSVTKNTEAFF | TGTGCCAGTAGTGTCACAAAGAACACTGAAGCTTTCTTT | TRBJ1-1 | - | TRBV19 | -
CASSQASRQGATF | TGTGCCAGCAGCCAAGCCTCCAGGCAGGGGGCCACCTTC | TRBJ1-2 | - | TRBV3-1/TRBV3-2 | TRBD1
CASTQIPDTQYF | TGTGCCAGCACCCAGATCCCAGATACGCAGTATTTT | TRBJ2-3 | - | TRBV12-3/TRBV12-4 | -
CASSLILAGDYTEQFF | TGTGCCAGCAGTTTAATATTGGCAGGGGATTACACTGAGCAGTTCTTC | TRBJ2-1 | - | TRBV27 | -
CAGDSSYNSPLHF | TGTGCCGGAGACAGCTCCTATAATTCACCCCTCCACTTT | TRBJ1-6 | - | TRBV30 | -
CASSSNRQGKDGYTF | TGTGCCAGCAGCTCGAACCGACAGGGCAAAGATGGCTACACCTTC | TRBJ1-2 | - | TRBV13 | TRBD1
CASSTQGGNTIYF | TGTGCCAGCAGCACACAGGGGGGAAACACCATATATTTT | TRBJ1-3 | - | TRBV5-6 | TRBD1
CATSGRQGEGYTF | TGTGCCACCAGTGGGCGACAGGGGGAAGGCTACACCTTC | TRBJ1-2 | - | TRBV24-1 | TRBD1
CASSPTGTNNEQFF | TGTGCCAGCAGCCCTACCGGGACAAACAATGAGCAGTTCTTC | TRBJ2-1 | - | TRBV9 | -
CASSPRGGGYTF | TGTGCCAGCAGCCCCCGCGGGGGAGGCTACACCTTC | TRBJ1-2 | - | TRBV3-1/TRBV3-2 | -
CASSSGQGEHNEQFF | TGTGCCAGCAGTTCCGGTCAGGGGGAGCACAATGAGCAGTTCTTC | TRBJ2-1 | - | TRBV27 | TRBD1
CASSRVTGDSGNTIYF | TGCGCCAGCAGCCGTGTTACAGGGGACTCTGGAAACACCATATATTTT | TRBJ1-3 | once | TRBV4-1 | TRBD1
CASSDSRGADTQYF | TGTGCCAGCAGTGACTCTCGGGGAGCAGATACGCAGTATTTT | TRBJ2-3 | - | TRBV6-4 | -
CASSTGVNEQFF | TGTGCCAGCAGTACAGGGGTGAATGAGCAGTTCTTC | TRBJ2-1 | once | TRBV27 | TRBD1
CASSLVGGQTYGYTF | TGTGCCAGCAGCTTGGTGGGGGGGCAGACCTATGGCTACACCTTC | TRBJ1-2 | - | TRBV5-4 | -
CASSDRTGGGEKLFF | TGTGCCAGCAGCGACAGGACAGGGGGAGGTGAAAAACTGTTTTTT | TRBJ1-4 | - | TRBV9 | TRBD1
CASSPLRTGSYTDTQYF | TGTGCCAGCAGCCCCCTTCGGACAGGGAGCTATACAGATACGCAGTATTTT | TRBJ2-3 | - | TRBV7-9 | TRBD1
CAISETHYQGTGKRSGYTF | TGTGCCATCAGTGAGACTCATTATCAAGGGACAGGGAAGCGGTCTGGCTACACCTTC | TRBJ1-2 | - | TRBV10-3 | TRBD1
CASSLIGQGAGGYTF | TGTGCCAGCAGTTTAATCGGACAGGGGGCAGGTGGCTACACCTTC | TRBJ1-2 | - | TRBV27 | TRBD1
CASSLSPGQGKGGTEAFF | TGTGCCAGCAGTTTATCTCCGGGACAGGGAAAAGGAGGCACTGAAGCTTTCTTT | TRBJ1-1 | - | TRBV27 | TRBD1
CASSTSGQGVQPQHF | TGTGCCAGCAGCACATCGGGACAGGGCGTTCAGCCCCAGCATTTT | TRBJ1-5 | - | TRBV7-9 | TRBD1
CASSTRTGRYGYTF | TGTGCCAGTAGTACAAGGACGGGGAGATATGGCTACACCTTC | TRBJ1-2 | - | TRBV19 | -
CASSQGTFPRGTEAFF | TGTGCCAGCAGCCAAGGGACCTTCCCTAGGGGGACTGAAGCTTTCTTT | TRBJ1-1 | - | TRBV3-1/TRBV3-2 | -
CASSYSSGQLNTEAFF | TGTGCCAGCAGTTACTCATCGGGACAGCTGAACACTGAAGCTTTCTTT | TRBJ1-1 | - | TRBV6-5 | TRBD1